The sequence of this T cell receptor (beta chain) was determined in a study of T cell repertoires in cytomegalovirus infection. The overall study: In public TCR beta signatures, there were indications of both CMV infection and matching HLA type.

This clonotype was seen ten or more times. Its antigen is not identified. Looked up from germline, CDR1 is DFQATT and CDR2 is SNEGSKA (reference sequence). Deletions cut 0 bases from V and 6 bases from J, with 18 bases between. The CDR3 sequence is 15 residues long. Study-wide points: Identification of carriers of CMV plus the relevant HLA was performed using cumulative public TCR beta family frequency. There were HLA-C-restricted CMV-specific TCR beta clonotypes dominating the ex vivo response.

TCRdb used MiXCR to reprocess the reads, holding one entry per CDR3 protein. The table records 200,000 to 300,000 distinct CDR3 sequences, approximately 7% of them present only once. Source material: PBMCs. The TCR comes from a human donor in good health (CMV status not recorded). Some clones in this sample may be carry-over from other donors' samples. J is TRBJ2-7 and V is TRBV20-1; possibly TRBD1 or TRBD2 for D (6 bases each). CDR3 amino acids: CSARDIRGLHGEQYF. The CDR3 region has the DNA TGCAGTGCTAGAGATATCAGGGGACTCCATGGCGAGCAGTACTTC.